This T cell receptor beta chain was profiled in a study of T cell responses to AZD1222 COVID-19 vaccine. Study-wide findings and caveats: Vaccination with two AZD1222 doses was followed by a rise in Spike-specific TCR breadth and depth. Spike was spanned by vaccine-associated CD4 TCRs, with dominance at 160-218 and 743-854. Clonal diversity may have been underestimated in mostly white British donors.

The table came from immunoSEQ multiplex PCR; TCRdb's copy has only in-frame clones and leaves some out. The sample contains more than 95,000 clones, 85% to 95% of which appear only once. Germline V gene data show CDR1 as MGHRA and CDR2 as YSYEKL. V was cut by 0 bases and J by 3 bases, with 17 bases left in between. This CDR3 contains 17 residues. In regard to this clone: Its matching antigen is unknown.

The V and J genes are TRBV4-1 and TRBJ1-2; D gene uncertain. This sample comprised peripheral blood, obtained on day 0 of AZD1222 vaccination. The TCR was taken from an adult in good health. CDR3 protein: CASSQDLVLGPHYGYTF. The CDR3 nucleotides are TGCGCCAGCAGCCAAGATCTAGTTCTTGGGCCGCACTATGGCTACACCTTC.